A single sample is the source of the 25 T cell receptor beta chains below, sequenced in a study of post-analysis software for immune sequencing data. Study conclusions and caveats: Controls had lower frequencies than patients of about 5 TRBV segments, which included TRBV5-6, TRBV5-1 and TRBV20-1.

These TCRs' antigens remain unknown. Prepared TCR beta cDNA libraries contained unique molecular identifiers. A single record per CDR3 protein comes from TCRdb applying MiXCR to the PCR reads. The sample holds 750,000 to 900,000 distinct CDR3 sequences, about half seen once. The specimen sequenced was blood. Every receptor here comes from a girl aged 10 to 17 with multiple sclerosis.

This clonotype was recorded a few times. CDR3 nucleotide sequence: TGTGCCAGCAGCCCGGGAGTCATGAACACTGAAGCTTTCTTT. Protein product: CASSPGVMNTEAFF. The chain couples TRBV3-1 to TRBJ1-1; the D is unclear. The CDR3 is made up of 14 amino acids. The germline V and J ends were trimmed by 4 bases and 0 bases, with 9 bases remaining between them. Germline loops: CDR1 LGHDT, CDR2 YNNKEL (reference sequence).

This clonotype was detected a few times. J is TRBJ2-3 and V is TRBV24-1; D is perhaps TRBD2 (6 bases). The germline gives CDR1 KGHDR, CDR2 SFDVKD. The V and J ends lost 3 bases and 0 bases respectively, with 12 bases between them. CDR3 length: 16 residues. This CDR3 reads CATSDTISGSTDTQYF. Written as DNA, the CDR3 is TGTGCCACCAGTGATACGATTAGCGGAAGCACAGATACGCAGTATTTT.

Written as DNA, the CDR3 is TGTGCCAGCAGCTTAGTCCCGGGAGCTAACTATGGCTACACCTTC. Amino acid sequence: CASSLVPGANYGYTF. J is TRBJ1-2 and V is TRBV11-1; D is undetermined. The germline V gene has CDR1 SGHAT and CDR2 FQDESV (reference sequence). V shed 1 base and J shed 0 bases, with 9 bases lying between them. The CDR3 runs 15 residues.

This chain connects TRBV6-6 to TRBJ2-7; a weak D match, TRBD2 (5 bases). V lost 6 bases and J lost 2, with 14 bases in between. The CDR3 runs to 14 residues. CDR1 is MNHNY and CDR2 is SVGAGI in the germline V gene (reference sequence). CDR3 sequence reads: CASSQELVTYEQYF. In DNA form, the CDR3 reads TGTGCCAGCAGCCAAGAACTAGTCACCTACGAGCAGTACTTC.

The chain has TRBV27 and TRBJ2-5; D possibly corresponds to TRBD2 (6 bases). Germline loops: CDR1 MNHEY, CDR2 SMNVEV (reference sequence). Trimming pared 6 bases from V and 7 bases from J, leaving 9 bases between. The length of the CDR3 is 11 residues. CDR3 bases: TGTGCCAGCAGAATGGGGGGGACCCAGTACTTC. Translating it yields CASRMGGTQYF.

This clonotype occurred a few times. The V call is TRBV7-8, the J call TRBJ2-3; D gene ambiguous. Germline CDR1 SGHVS, CDR2 FQNEAQ. Trimming pared 4 bases from V and 2 bases from J, leaving 7 bases between. The CDR3 length is 13 residues. In DNA form, the CDR3 reads TGTGCCAGCAGCTACCTTAACACAGATACGCAGTATTTT. Amino acids: CASSYLNTDTQYF. The full variable domain, rest sourced from reference TRBV7-8 and TRBJ2-3, is GAGVSQSPRYKVAKRGQDVALRCDPISGHVSLFWYQQALGQGPEFLTYFQNEAQLDKSGLPSDRFFAERPEGSVSTLKIQRTQQEDSAVYLCASSYLNTDTQYFGPGTRLTVL.

The chain joins TRBV29-1 to TRBJ2-3; TRBD2 matches at 11 bases. The CDR3 extends over 16 amino acids. V dropped 3 bases and J dropped 0; count of bases not matched to a gene: 5. Germline assignment: CDR1 SQVTM and CDR2 ANQGSEA. This chain's CDR3 is CSVDGTSGTSTDTQYF. CDR3 in DNA: TGCAGCGTTGACGGGACTAGCGGCACTAGCACAGATACGCAGTATTTT.

There are a few counts of this clonotype. V is TRBV29-1 and J is TRBJ1-1; no clear D. Germline lookup yields CDR1 SQVTM and CDR2 ANQGSEA. This CDR3 spans 11 amino acids. Trimming stripped 8 bases from V and 0 bases from J, with 7 bases between. This CDR3 reads CSIWVNTEAFF. CDR3 coding DNA: TGCAGCATCTGGGTGAACACTGAAGCTTTCTTT.

The chain links TRBV29-1 to TRBJ2-3, with 9 nucleotides matching TRBD1. Per germline, CDR1 SQVTM and CDR2 ANQGSEA. J gave up 0 bases and V 6 bases, and 4 bases lay outside the gene matches. The CDR3 covers 14 residues. The CDR3 here is CSVAGTGSTDTQYF. The DNA of the CDR3 is TGCAGCGTGGCCGGGACAGGGAGCACAGATACGCAGTATTTT.

The chain is built from TRBV29-1 and TRBJ2-1, with a possible D match to TRBD1 (6 bases). V shed 7 bases and J shed 0 bases, with 16 bases lying between them. Germline V gene lookup returns CDR1 SQVTM and CDR2 ANQGSEA. This CDR3 spans 15 amino acids. CDR3 in DNA: TGCAGCGCAGGGGTGGTACTAAGCTCCTACAATGAGCAGTTCTTC. It encodes CSAGVVLSSYNEQFF.

The rearrangement uses TRBV4-3 and TRBJ1-2; 8 bases map to TRBD1. Germline V CDR1 and CDR2: LGHNA, YSLEER. J was trimmed by 5 bases and V by 5 bases; bases with no gene match: 10. The length of the CDR3 is 15 residues. CDR3 sequence reads: CASSGLDRELYGYTF. The CDR3 DNA follows: TGCGCCAGCAGCGGACTGGACAGGGAATTGTATGGCTACACCTTC.

The chain combines TRBV5-6 with TRBJ2-3; possibly TRBD2 for D (6 bases). V gave up 3 bases and J gave up 0 bases, with 20 bases separating them. The CDR3 totals 18 residues. Germline V CDR1 and CDR2: SGHDT, YYEEEE. The CDR3 is CASSSEGRGTSSTDTQYF. CDR3 nucleotides: TGTGCCAGCAGCTCGGAGGGGCGCGGAACATCTAGCACAGATACGCAGTATTTT.

The V call is TRBV7-8, the J call TRBJ2-7; tentatively, D is TRBD1 or TRBD2 (5 bases each). V gave up 5 bases and J gave up 3 bases, with 11 bases separating them. The CDR3 sequence is 13 residues long. Germline CDR1 and CDR2: SGHVS and FQNEAQ. CDR3 region: CASSRGRNYEQYF. DNA for the CDR3: TGTGCCAGCAGCCGGGGACGGAACTACGAGCAGTACTTC.

This CDR3 is CASSLGGQGVREQYF. In DNA, the CDR3 is TGTGCCAGCAGCTTAGGGGGACAGGGGGTTCGTGAGCAGTACTTC. V and J are TRBV7-8 and TRBJ2-7; 11 bases match TRBD1. The CDR3 contains 15 residues. CDR1 is SGHVS and CDR2 is FQNEAQ in the germline V gene. Trimming took 1 base from V and 7 from J; bases not matched to a gene: 6.

The chain recombines TRBV11-2 with TRBJ2-3; D not certain. The CDR3 totals 15 residues. Germline V gives CDR1 SGHAT, CDR2 FQNNGV. V was pared by 5 bases and J by 0 bases, with 12 bases between. CDR3 amino acids: CASSARRGSTDTQYF. For the CDR3, the DNA is TGTGCCAGCAGCGCCCGGCGCGGTAGCACAGATACGCAGTATTTT.

V gene TRBV5-1 combines with J gene TRBJ1-1; TRBD1 aligns across 12 bases. The ends lost 1 base at V and 2 bases at J; junction bases unmatched: 6. The CDR3 sequence is 17 residues long. The germline gives CDR1 SGHRS, CDR2 YFSETQ. CDR3 DNA sequence: TGCGCCAGCAGCTTGTTAACCGGGACAGGGGGCAACACTGAAGCTTTCTTT. Residues: CASSLLTGTGGNTEAFF.

V is TRBV12-3 or TRBV12-4 and J is TRBJ2-3; D might be TRBD2 (6 bases). The CDR3 is 14 residues long. Between the trimmed V and J ends, which lost 7 bases and 0 bases, there was a span of 11 bases. In DNA, the CDR3 is TGTGCCAGCATGAGGAGGGCTAGCACAGATACGCAGTATTTT. Amino acids: CASMRRASTDTQYF.

This clonotype occurred a few times. For the CDR3, the DNA is TGTGCCAGCAGTCTGGACAGGTATTCCTACGAGCAGTACTTC. Protein sequence: CASSLDRYSYEQYF. The chain employs TRBV12-3 or TRBV12-4 and TRBJ2-7, with 7 bases aligning to TRBD1. The CDR3 is 14 residues long. Unmatched junction bases numbered 5, after V lost 5 bases and J lost 1 base.

The rearrangement joins TRBV7-9 to TRBJ2-7; 7 bases fit TRBD2. CDR3 length: 17 residues. V trimming: 0 bases; J trimming: 5 bases; junction bases outside the gene matches: 13. CDR1 and CDR2 from the germline V gene are SEHNR and FQNEAQ (reference sequence). CDR3 coding DNA: TGTGCCAGCAGCTTAGCGTTGAACAGCGGGAACCCCCACGAGCAGTACTTC. Translating gives CASSLALNSGNPHEQYF.

This clonotype was seen more than once but under ten times. The genes are TRBV5-1 and TRBJ2-5; 7 positions match TRBD1. CDR3 length: 15 residues. J was trimmed by 1 base and V by 2 bases; bases with no gene match: 5. Per germline, CDR1 SGHRS and CDR2 YFSETQ. The CDR3, as DNA: TGCGCCAGCAGCTTCACAGGGGCCCCCCAAGAGACCCAGTACTTC. Encoded protein: CASSFTGAPQETQYF. Full variable domain (rest looked up from reference TRBV5-1 and TRBJ2-5): KAGVTQTPRYLIKTRGQQVTLSCSPISGHRSVSWYQQTPGQGLQFLFEYFSETQRNKGNFPGRFSGRQFSNSRSEMNVSTLELGDSALYLCASSFTGAPQETQYFGPGTRLLVL.

This clonotype has a handful of counts. The chain combines TRBV20-1 with TRBJ2-7; 7 positions agree with TRBD1. Germline loops: CDR1 DFQATT, CDR2 SNEGSKA (reference sequence). This CDR3 region has 13 residues. V was clipped by 6 bases and J by 3 bases; unmatched bases: 8. CDR3 in DNA: TGCAGTGCCACCCGGGACAGTAACTACGAGCAGTACTTC. Its protein product is CSATRDSNYEQYF.

At least ten counts were recorded for this clonotype. The chain carries TRBV20-1 and TRBJ2-7; 11 nucleotides match TRBD2. The CDR3 is made up of 14 amino acids. V gave up 5 bases and J gave up 2 bases; unmatched junction bases: 5. Germline assignment: CDR1 DFQATT and CDR2 SNEGSKA (reference sequence). CDR3: CSAAPGLAAYEQYF. As DNA, the CDR3 is TGCAGTGCTGCCCCGGGACTAGCGGCCTACGAGCAGTACTTC.

This clonotype has only a few counts. V is TRBV12-3 or TRBV12-4 and J is TRBJ2-7; D remains unclear. V lost 6 bases and J lost 5, with 8 bases in between. This CDR3 region has 11 residues. The CDR3 DNA is TGTGCCAGCAGCAGCCTTGACGAGCAGTACTTC. Translating it yields CASSSLDEQYF.

The V gene is TRBV6-5, the J gene TRBJ2-7, with a tentative D call TRBD1 (5 bases). With the DNA end fitting TRBJ2-5 better, the J assignment may be wrong. The CDR3 contains 20 residues. CDR1 is MNHEY, CDR2 SVGAGI, per germline. DNA for the CDR3: TGTGCCAGCAGTTACCCCGAAGGGGATCCGCATTTGATAAAGCGAGAGACCCAGTACTTC. Amino acids: CASSYPEGDPHLIKRETQYF.

The CDR3 DNA reads TGTGCCAGCAATTTCGGCGGTCCGCCTGCCGGCTACACCTTC. Translating it yields CASNFGGPPAGYTF. This chain links TRBV12-3 or TRBV12-4 with TRBJ1-2; D remains unclear. CDR3 size: 14 residues. V was trimmed by 7 bases and J by 8 bases, leaving 20 bases between them.